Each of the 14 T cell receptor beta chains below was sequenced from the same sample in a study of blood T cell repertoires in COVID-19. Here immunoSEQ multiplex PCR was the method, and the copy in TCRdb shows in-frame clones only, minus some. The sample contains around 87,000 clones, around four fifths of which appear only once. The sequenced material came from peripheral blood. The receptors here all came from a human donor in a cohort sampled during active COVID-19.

The CDR3 loop is CASTLSGNSYNEQFF. The CDR3 region has the DNA TGTGCCAGCACCCTTAGCGGGAATTCCTACAATGAGCAGTTCTTC. The chain uses TRBV7-9 and TRBJ2-1; 8 nucleotides line up with TRBD2. The CDR3 is 15 amino acids. Germline V gene data show CDR1 as SEHNR and CDR2 as FQNEAQ (reference sequence). J gave up 1 base and V 7 bases, and 6 bases lay outside the gene matches.

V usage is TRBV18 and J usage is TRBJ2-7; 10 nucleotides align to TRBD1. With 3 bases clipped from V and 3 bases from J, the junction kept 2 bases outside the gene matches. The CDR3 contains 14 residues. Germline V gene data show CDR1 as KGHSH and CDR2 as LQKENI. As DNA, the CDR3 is TGTGCCAGCTCACCGGGGACAGGGGTCTACGAGCAGTACTTC. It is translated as CASSPGTGVYEQYF.

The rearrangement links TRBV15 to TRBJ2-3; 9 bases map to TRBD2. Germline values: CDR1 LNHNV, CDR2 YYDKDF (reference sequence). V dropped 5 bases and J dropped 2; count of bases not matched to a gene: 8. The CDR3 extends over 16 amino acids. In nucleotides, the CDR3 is TGTGCCACCAGCTTTACCCTAGCGGGATACACAGATACGCAGTATTTT. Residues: CATSFTLAGYTDTQYF.

CDR3 loop: CAISESANTEAFF. DNA of the CDR3: TGTGCCATCAGTGAGTCGGCGAACACTGAAGCTTTCTTT. This rearrangement joins TRBV10-3 to TRBJ1-1; D gene ambiguous. The CDR3 length is 13 residues. The V end was cut by 0 bases, the J end by 1 base, with 3 bases between. Germline-derived CDR1 and CDR2 are ENHRY and SYGVKD.

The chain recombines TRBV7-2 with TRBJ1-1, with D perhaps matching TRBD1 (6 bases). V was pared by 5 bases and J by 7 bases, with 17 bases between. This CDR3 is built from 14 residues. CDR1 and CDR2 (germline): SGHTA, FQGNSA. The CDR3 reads CASSPLQGMSEAFF. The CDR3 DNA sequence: TGTGCCAGCAGCCCACTACAGGGAATGAGTGAAGCTTTCTTT.

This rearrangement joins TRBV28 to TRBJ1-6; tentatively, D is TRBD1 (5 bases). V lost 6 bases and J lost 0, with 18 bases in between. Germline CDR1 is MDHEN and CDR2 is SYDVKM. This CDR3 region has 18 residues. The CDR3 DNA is TGTGCCAGCAGAGTGGGGCCTGCCCAGTCCTCCTATAATTCACCCCTCCACTTT. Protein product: CASRVGPAQSSYNSPLHF.

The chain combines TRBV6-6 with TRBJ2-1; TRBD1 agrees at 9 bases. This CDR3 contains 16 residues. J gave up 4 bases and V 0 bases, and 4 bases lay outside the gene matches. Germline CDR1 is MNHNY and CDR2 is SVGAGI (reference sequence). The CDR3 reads CASSYSRDRDYNEQFF. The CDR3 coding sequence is TGTGCCAGCAGTTACTCGAGGGACAGGGATTACAATGAGCAGTTCTTC.

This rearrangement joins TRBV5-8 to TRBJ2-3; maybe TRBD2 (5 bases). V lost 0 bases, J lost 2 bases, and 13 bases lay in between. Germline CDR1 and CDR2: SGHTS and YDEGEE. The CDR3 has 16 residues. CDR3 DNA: TGTGCCAGCAGCTTGGGACTATATCATTTCACAGATACGCAGTATTTT. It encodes CASSLGLYHFTDTQYF.

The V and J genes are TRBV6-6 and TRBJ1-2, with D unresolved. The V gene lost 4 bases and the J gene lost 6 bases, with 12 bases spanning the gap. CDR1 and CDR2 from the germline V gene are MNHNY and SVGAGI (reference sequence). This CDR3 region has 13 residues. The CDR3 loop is CASSSPTGNGYTF. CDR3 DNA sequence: TGTGCCAGCAGTTCCCCCACGGGGAATGGCTACACCTTC.

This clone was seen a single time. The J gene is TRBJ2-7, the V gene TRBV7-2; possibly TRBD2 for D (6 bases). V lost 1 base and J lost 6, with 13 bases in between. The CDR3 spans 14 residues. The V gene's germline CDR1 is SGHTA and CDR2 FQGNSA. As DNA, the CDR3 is TGTGCCAGCAGCTTAGTATGGTCTAGCGCCGAGCAGTACTTC. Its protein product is CASSLVWSSAEQYF.

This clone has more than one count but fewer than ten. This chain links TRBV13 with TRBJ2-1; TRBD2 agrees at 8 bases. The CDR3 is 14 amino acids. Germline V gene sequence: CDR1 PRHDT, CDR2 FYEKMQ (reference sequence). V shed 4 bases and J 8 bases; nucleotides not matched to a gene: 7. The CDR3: CASSSSGSIYEQFF. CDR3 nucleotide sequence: TGTGCCAGCAGCTCGAGCGGGAGCATATATGAGCAGTTCTTC.

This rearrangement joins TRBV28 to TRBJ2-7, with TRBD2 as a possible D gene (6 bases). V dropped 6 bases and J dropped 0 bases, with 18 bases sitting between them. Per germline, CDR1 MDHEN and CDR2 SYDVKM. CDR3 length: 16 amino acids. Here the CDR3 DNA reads TGTGCCAGCAGCCGAGGGAAAGGCGGGGCCTCCTACGAGCAGTACTTC. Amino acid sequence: CASSRGKGGASYEQYF.

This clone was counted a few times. The CDR3 region has the DNA TGTGCCAGCGGATCAAAGCGGACTAGCCAAGATACGCAGTATTTT. As protein: CASGSKRTSQDTQYF. J is TRBJ2-3 and V is TRBV6-5, with 8 bases aligning to TRBD2. The CDR3 consists of 15 residues. The V gene's germline CDR1 is MNHEY and CDR2 SVGAGI. After removal of 8 bases from V and 5 bases from J, the junction contained 12 bases not matched to a gene.

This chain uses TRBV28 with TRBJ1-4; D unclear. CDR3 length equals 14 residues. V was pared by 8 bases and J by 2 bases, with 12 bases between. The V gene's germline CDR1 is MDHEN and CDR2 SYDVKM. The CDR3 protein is CASRGFGTNEKLFF. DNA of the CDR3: TGTGCCAGCCGAGGTTTTGGTACTAATGAAAAACTGTTTTTT. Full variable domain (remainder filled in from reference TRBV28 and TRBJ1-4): DVKVTQSSRYLVKRTGEKVFLECVQDMDHENMFWYRQDPGLGLRLIYFSYDVKMKEKGDIPEGYSVSREKKERFSLILESASTNQTSMYLCASRGFGTNEKLFFGSGTQLSVL.